The next 10 T cell receptor beta chains were all read from a single sample in a study of control samples from healthy donors and cancer patients (TCRdb year 2020). The library came from the immunoSEQ multiplex PCR assay. What TCRdb holds here is the immuneACCESS table cut down to in-frame rearrangements. Part of the clones is not present; checked against another copy, under half of the missing clones reflect an unresolved V gene, and the others are unexplained. In all, the sample holds about 160,000 clones, and approximately 90% of those were seen once. The ten largest make up roughly 0.7% of the sample. The sequenced material came from blood. These receptors originate from a woman aged 30 to 39 in good health.

The V call is TRBV30, the J call TRBJ2-1, with D possibly TRBD2 on 5 matching bases. V lost 7 bases, J lost 8 bases, and 18 bases lay in between. Germline assignment: CDR1 GTSNPN and CDR2 SVGIG (reference sequence). This CDR3 comprises 13 residues. DNA for the CDR3: TGTGCCTATCGTCTGACGGGATCCTATGAGCAGTTCTTC. Its translation is CAYRLTGSYEQFF.

The chain employs TRBV30 and TRBJ2-7, with D possibly matching TRBD1 (6 bases). This CDR3 spans 11 amino acids. Germline V gene sequence: CDR1 GTSNPN, CDR2 SVGIG (reference sequence). Trimming took 4 bases from V and 6 from J, leaving 10 bases between them. The CDR3: CAWNRVGEQYF. CDR3 sequence (DNA): TGTGCCTGGAACAGGGTGGGCGAGCAGTACTTC.

This rearrangement joins TRBV2 to TRBJ1-4; D gene ambiguous. Trimming stripped 4 bases from V and 0 bases from J, with 6 bases between. Germline V gene sequence: CDR1 SNHLY, CDR2 FYNNEI. The CDR3 spans 14 residues. The CDR3 region is CASSVRPTNEKLFF. The CDR3 DNA reads TGTGCCAGCAGTGTTAGACCAACTAATGAAAAACTGTTTTTT.

J is TRBJ2-7 and V is TRBV19, with TRBD1 matching over 8 bases. V lost 5 bases and J lost 3; bases outside the gene matches: 12. The germline gives CDR1 LNHDA, CDR2 SQIVND (reference sequence). This CDR3 has 16 residues. Written as DNA, the CDR3 is TGTGCCAGTAGTGGACAGGGAAAATCGAATTACTACGAGCAGTACTTC. It codes for CASSGQGKSNYYEQYF.

V and J are TRBV15 and TRBJ2-7; D is possibly TRBD2 (7 bases). Germline V gene lookup returns CDR1 LNHNV and CDR2 YYDKDF (reference sequence). This CDR3 spans 17 amino acids. The ends were cut back, 0 bases at V and 4 bases at J, with 19 bases in the middle. The CDR3 protein is CATSRDNQAQGGYEQYF. DNA of the CDR3: TGTGCCACCAGCAGAGATAACCAGGCACAGGGAGGGTACGAGCAGTACTTC.

This chain links TRBV18 with TRBJ2-2, with D uncertain. Germline V gives CDR1 KGHSH, CDR2 LQKENI. The V and J ends lost 2 bases and 4 bases respectively, with 5 bases between them. The CDR3 covers 13 residues. The CDR3 DNA sequence: TGTGCCAGCTCACCAGGAGCCACCGGGGAGCTGTTTTTT. Its translation is CASSPGATGELFF.

The rearrangement uses TRBV19 and TRBJ1-4; no firm D call. The germline V and J ends were trimmed by 5 bases and 8 bases, with 9 bases remaining between them. There are 12 residues in the CDR3. CDR1 is LNHDA, CDR2 SQIVND, per germline (reference sequence). The CDR3 protein is CASSALREKLFF. The CDR3 region has the DNA TGTGCCAGTAGTGCACTGAGGGAAAAACTGTTTTTT.

The V call is TRBV29-1, the J call TRBJ1-1, with 7 bases lining up with TRBD1. The CDR3 loop spans 14 amino acids. Trimming at V came to 3 bases and at J to 0 bases, leaving 4 bases not matched to a gene. The germline V gene has CDR1 SQVTM and CDR2 ANQGSEA. CDR3 amino acids: CSVDLGTVNTEAFF. The CDR3 DNA sequence: TGCAGCGTTGATCTCGGGACAGTGAACACTGAAGCTTTCTTT.

This clone occurred once. The rearrangement links TRBV28 to TRBJ2-7; D not certain. V was trimmed by 7 bases and J by 3 bases, leaving 10 bases between them. Germline loops: CDR1 MDHEN, CDR2 SYDVKM. The CDR3 contains 12 residues. The CDR3 region is CASKTGNYEQYF. The CDR3 bases are TGTGCCAGCAAAACGGGTAACTACGAGCAGTACTTC.

The rearrangement joins TRBV13 to TRBJ2-3; D remains unclear. CDR3 length: 17 amino acids. Germline V CDR1 and CDR2: PRHDT, FYEKMQ (reference sequence). Trimming stripped 3 bases from V and 0 bases from J, with 16 bases between. The CDR3 sequence: CASSFDPDIWSTDTQYF. CDR3 sequence (DNA): TGTGCCAGCAGCTTCGACCCAGACATTTGGAGCACAGATACGCAGTATTTT.